This TCR beta chain was retrieved from a study of cytomegalovirus exposure and HLA in healthy donors. Study conclusions and caveats: CMV antigen specificity was confirmed in vitro for three CMV-associated chains. A later analysis, which compared TCR beta chains of equal frequency, found the HLA-associated ones more clonally expanded. Being productive about 87% or about 30% of the time was typical of most TCR beta V segments in an earlier analysis.

As concerns this clone: What it binds is not known.

Both 60 Vbeta primers and 13 Jbeta primers went into the PCR. TCRdb keeps only in-frame clones here, not all; method: immunoSEQ multiplex PCR. The sample holds roughly 100,000 clones, 76% seen once. Sampled while nominally healthy, donors likely had unrecorded immune exposures. With V trimmed by 7 bases and J by 8 bases, 12 bases remained unmatched. CDR1 and CDR2 (germline): MNHEY, SMNVEV (reference sequence). This CDR3 is 14 amino acids long. V usage is TRBV27 and J usage is TRBJ1-2; 8 nucleotides align to TRBD1. This sequence was found in a woman aged 18-35 years in good health and CMV-seropositive. The material sequenced was PBMCs. The CDR3 coding sequence is TGTGCCAGCACATTAAGGGGACAGGAGGGGGGCTACACCTTC. This translates into CASTLRGQEGGYTF.